The clone carrying this T cell receptor beta chain was recorded a few times. Its antigen is as yet unknown. Some clones are missing from TCRdb's copy, which holds only in-frame ones; the method was immunoSEQ multiplex PCR. In the table there are tens of thousands of clones, roughly 90% of which are singletons. This sample is drawn from a study of siplizumab effects on memory and regulatory T cells. Study findings and constraints: Versus approximately 29% in controls, the mappable alloreactive CD4+ clones averaged about 74% Treg-derived with siplizumab.

This sequence originates from a human donor in good health. Source material: Tregs sorted from blood.

In DNA, the CDR3 is TGTGCCAGCAGCCCGGACAGGGGCATTCAGTACTTC. As protein: CASSPDRGIQYF. The V gene is TRBV11-2, the J gene TRBJ2-4, with 9 nucleotides matching TRBD1. The CDR3 has 12 residues. The germline V gene has CDR1 SGHAT and CDR2 FQNNGV. Losses at the gene ends were 5 bases for V and 9 bases for J; bases not matched to a gene: 2.